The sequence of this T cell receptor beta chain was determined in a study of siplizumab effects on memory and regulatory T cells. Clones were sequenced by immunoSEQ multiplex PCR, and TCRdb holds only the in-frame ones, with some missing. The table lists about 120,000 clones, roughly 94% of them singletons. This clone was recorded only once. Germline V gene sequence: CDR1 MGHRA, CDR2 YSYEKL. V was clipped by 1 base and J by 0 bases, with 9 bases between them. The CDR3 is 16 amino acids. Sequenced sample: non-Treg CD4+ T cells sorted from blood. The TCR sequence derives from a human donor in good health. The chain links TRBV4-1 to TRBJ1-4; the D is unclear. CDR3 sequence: CASSQGPGATNEKLFF. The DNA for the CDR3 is TGCGCCAGCAGCCAAGGACCGGGTGCAACTAATGAAAAACTGTTTTTT.